Below are 22 T cell receptor beta chains sequenced from a single sample in a study of Graves' ophthalmopathy and Graves' hyperthyroidism. From RNA, the CDR3 regions of TCR beta chains were amplified and sequenced. The first round was an RT-PCR with HTBI primers, and the second round was a multiplex PCR. MiXCR, run by TCRdb on the multiplex PCR reads, gives a single entry per CDR3 protein. This sample carries around 1.1 million distinct CDR3 sequences, less than 45% of them seen once, and the ten largest clones take 11%. Sequenced sample: peripheral blood or thyroid tissue (not recorded which). These receptors were taken from an adult man with Graves' hyperthyroidism.

In this sample, this clonotype turned up many times. CDR3 residues: CASSYRGGSNGEQYF. In DNA form, the CDR3 reads TGCGCCAGCAGCTACCGAGGGGGGTCCAACGGCGAGCAGTACTTC. The chain joins TRBV5-1 to TRBJ2-7; D may match TRBD1 or TRBD2 (6 bases each). The CDR3 spans 15 residues. V was cut by 3 bases and J by 6 bases, with 19 bases left in between. Germline-derived CDR1 and CDR2 are SGHRS and YFSETQ. The full variable domain, with the rest looked up from reference TRBV5-1 and TRBJ2-7, is KAGVTQTPRYLIKTRGQQVTLSCSPISGHRSVSWYQQTPGQGLQFLFEYFSETQRNKGNFPGRFSGRQFSNSRSEMNVSTLELGDSALYLCASSYRGGSNGEQYFGPGTRLTVT.

This clonotype was picked up many times. Sequence at one end of the junction differs from germline and may be a read error. V gene TRBV5-1 combines with J gene TRBJ1-1, with D uncertain. Germline CDR1 SGHRS, CDR2 YFSETQ. The CDR3 runs to 15 residues. The CDR3 reads CASSLRTELNTEAFF. CDR3 nucleotide sequence: TGTGCCAGCAGCTTAAGAACAGAACTAAACACTGAAGCTTTCTTT.

In its sample, this clonotype was seen a few times. V gene TRBV11-2 combines with J gene TRBJ2-7; no clear D gene. Germline V gives CDR1 SGHAT, CDR2 FQNNGV. The CDR3 consists of 16 residues. V was pared by 2 bases and J by 3 bases, with 17 bases between. CDR3 protein: CASSLMLGTLYYEQYF. The CDR3, as DNA: TGTGCCAGCAGCTTAATGTTAGGCACCTTGTACTACGAGCAGTACTTC.

The rearrangement links TRBV12-3 or TRBV12-4 to TRBJ1-6; D is perhaps TRBD1 (6 bases). V gave up 6 bases and J gave up 9 bases, with 15 bases separating them. This CDR3 comprises 14 residues. The DNA for the CDR3 is TGTGCCAGCAGCCCCGGGACATACCTTTCACCCCTCCACTTT. This translates into CASSPGTYLSPLHF.

With regard to this clonotype: A read error may produce the germline difference seen at one junction end. The chain uses TRBV10-3 and TRBJ2-2; 9 bases are shared with TRBD1. CDR1 and CDR2 (germline): ENHRY, SYGVKD. This CDR3 has 17 amino acids. The CDR3 region has the DNA TGTGCCAGCAGTAAGGACAGGGGCAGTATGAACACCGGGGAGCTGTTTTTT. Residues: CASSKDRGSMNTGELFF.

This clonotype came up many times. The V and J genes are TRBV29-1 and TRBJ2-7, with TRBD1 matching over 7 bases. The ends lost 7 bases at V and 4 bases at J; junction bases unmatched: 13. Germline values: CDR1 SQVTM, CDR2 ANQGSEA. This CDR3 contains 14 residues. DNA for the CDR3: TGCAGCGCCCGTAATGGGGACAGCACATACGAGCAGTACTTC. Translation gives CSARNGDSTYEQYF.

In the case of this clonotype: Given a much more abundant clone one base away, this may be a read error. The J gene is TRBJ1-1, the V gene TRBV10-3, with D maybe TRBD1 (6 bases). Germline CDR1 reads ENHRY; CDR2 reads SYGVKD. V dropped 6 bases and J dropped 8 bases, with 10 bases sitting between them. The CDR3 is 11 amino acids. CDR3 coding DNA: TGTGCCATCAGCCACGGACAGGAAGCTTTCTTT. As protein: CAISHGQEAFF.

The chain employs TRBV11-1 and TRBJ2-2, with TRBD2 matching over 14 bases. The CDR3 has 16 residues. V trimming: 5 bases; J trimming: 5 bases; junction bases outside the gene matches: 4. CDR1 is SGHAT, CDR2 FQDESV, per germline (reference sequence). The CDR3 protein is CASSRGTSGSTGELFF. CDR3 DNA: TGTGCCAGCAGCCGAGGGACTAGCGGGAGTACCGGGGAGCTGTTTTTT.

A word on this clonotype: This may come from a read error, since a much larger clone is one base off. J is TRBJ2-7 and V is TRBV7-6, with D uncertain. Germline V lookup: CDR1 SGHVS, CDR2 FNYEAQ. There are 15 residues in the CDR3. The CDR3 sequence: CTSSRDLGGSYEQYF. The CDR3 DNA follows: TGTACCAGCAGCCGCGACCTAGGCGGCTCCTACGAGCAGTACTTC.

The chain is built from TRBV29-1 and TRBJ2-5; 7 bases map to TRBD1. The CDR3 has 13 residues. CDR1 is SQVTM, CDR2 ANQGSEA, per germline. The V segment lost 8 bases and the J segment 5 bases; nucleotides outside the gene matches: 11. The CDR3: CSPDRDSGETQYF. The CDR3 DNA is TGCAGCCCCGACAGGGATTCAGGGGAGACCCAGTACTTC.

The V call is TRBV25-1, the J call TRBJ2-6; no firm D call. The CDR3 spans 15 residues. Looked up from germline, CDR1 is MGHDK and CDR2 is SYGVNS. Trimming took off 2 bases at V and 1 base at J, with 6 bases between the two ends. The CDR3 nucleotides read TGTGCCAGCAGTGAAGATTTGTCTGGGGCCAACGTCCTGACTTTC. Its translation: CASSEDLSGANVLTF. The whole variable domain, filled in from reference TRBV25-1 and TRBJ2-6, reads EADIYQTPRYLVIGTGKKITLECSQTMGHDKMYWYQQDPGMELHLIHYSYGVNSTEKGDLSSESTVSRIRTEHFPLTLESARPSHTSQYLCASSEDLSGANVLTFGAGSRLTVL.

The gene calls are TRBV27 and TRBJ1-2; no clear D. The CDR3 runs 13 residues. Germline loops: CDR1 MNHEY, CDR2 SMNVEV (reference sequence). V lost 3 bases to trimming and J lost 6 bases, with 11 bases between them. The CDR3 region is CASSFKAKDGYTF. CDR3 nucleotide sequence: TGTGCCAGCAGTTTTAAGGCCAAGGATGGCTACACCTTC.

The CDR3 DNA sequence: TGCGCCAGCAGTACAGGGGGACAATTTCAGCCCCAGCATTTT. Translating it yields CASSTGGQFQPQHF. J is TRBJ1-5 and V is TRBV5-1; 8 positions match TRBD1. Germline CDR1 and CDR2: SGHRS and YFSETQ. Germline trimming cut 5 bases from V and 6 bases from J; bases unmatched to any gene: 7. The CDR3 length is 14 residues. The whole variable domain, filled in from reference TRBV5-1 and TRBJ1-5, reads KAGVTQTPRYLIKTRGQQVTLSCSPISGHRSVSWYQQTPGQGLQFLFEYFSETQRNKGNFPGRFSGRQFSNSRSEMNVSTLELGDSALYLCASSTGGQFQPQHFGDGTRLSIL.

This clonotype was counted ten times or more. At one end the junction does not follow the germline gene, possibly because of a read error. The chain recombines TRBV7-9 with TRBJ1-5, with TRBD1 identical over 7 bases. The CDR3 sequence is 16 residues long. Germline CDR1 and CDR2: SEHNR and FQNEAQ (reference sequence). The CDR3 reads CASSVATGVNNQPQHF. The CDR3 coding sequence is TGTGCCAGCAGCGTAGCCACAGGGGTGAACAATCAGCCCCAGCATTTT.

The chain has TRBV25-1 and TRBJ2-5; the D gene is possibly TRBD1 (5 bases). The CDR3 has 16 amino acids. The V end lost 6 bases, the J end lost 5 bases, and 22 bases lay between the germline ends. The germline CDR1 and CDR2 sequences are MGHDK and SYGVNS. Here the CDR3 DNA reads TGTGCCAGCAGCCCATGGGGCAGGGTCTTAAGGGAGACCCAGTACTTC. The encoded protein is CASSPWGRVLRETQYF.

The sample holds many counts of this clonotype. The rearrangement uses TRBV13 and TRBJ2-7; TRBD1 matches at 7 bases. The CDR3 totals 13 residues. CDR1 is PRHDT and CDR2 is FYEKMQ in the germline V gene (reference sequence). J gave up 1 base and V 6 bases, and 3 bases lay outside the gene matches. The CDR3 bases are TGTGCCAGCAGGGTGACAGGGTCCTACGAGCAGTACTTC. Its protein is CASRVTGSYEQYF. The variable domain in full, with the rest retrieved from reference TRBV13 and TRBJ2-7, is AAGVIQSPRHLIKEKRETATLKCYPIPRHDTVYWYQQGPGQDPQFLISFYEKMQSDKGSIPDRFSAQQFSDYHSELNMSSLELGDSALYFCASRVTGSYEQYFGPGTRLTVT.

This clonotype was counted many times. At one boundary the junction diverges from the germline segment, which might be a read error. This rearrangement joins TRBV5-1 to TRBJ2-7; TRBD2 matches 7 bases. Germline CDR1 reads SGHRS; CDR2 reads YFSETQ. The CDR3 spans 14 residues. The CDR3 DNA follows: TGTGCCAGCAGCTTGGGAGGGGCCTCCTACGAGCAGTACTTC. It specifies CASSLGGASYEQYF.

J is TRBJ2-5 and V is TRBV7-2; TRBD1 matches at 8 bases. The length of the CDR3 is 16 residues. V trimming: 5 bases; J trimming: 0 bases; junction bases outside the gene matches: 8. Germline CDR1 is SGHTA and CDR2 is FQGNSA. Written as DNA, the CDR3 is TGTGCCAGCAGCACGCCGGGACAGGCAAACCAAGAGACCCAGTACTTC. Its protein is CASSTPGQANQETQYF.

This clonotype was counted at least ten times. This chain connects TRBV15 to TRBJ2-2, with D uncertain. Germline loops: CDR1 LNHNV, CDR2 YYDKDF (reference sequence). V lost 6 bases, J lost 0 bases, and 17 bases lay in between. This CDR3 is built from 17 residues. Here the CDR3 DNA reads TGTGCCACCAGGAGCGACCTCCAGGATACGAACACCGGGGAGCTGTTTTTT. Translated: CATRSDLQDTNTGELFF.

The J gene is TRBJ2-7, the V gene TRBV11-2, with 8 bases fitting TRBD2. This CDR3 is built from 16 residues. Germline CDR1 reads SGHAT; CDR2 reads FQNNGV. Trimming took 1 base from V and 2 from J; bases not matched to a gene: 7. CDR3 coding DNA: TGTGCCAGCAGCTTAGGAAGCGGGAGTCCCACCTACGAGCAGTACTTC. Encoded protein: CASSLGSGSPTYEQYF.

Turning to this clonotype: This could be a read error, since a much larger clone is one nucleotide away. J is TRBJ1-1 and V is TRBV19, with D unresolved. This CDR3 contains 12 residues. The V end was cut by 5 bases, the J end by 5 bases, with 9 bases between. Germline-derived CDR1 and CDR2 are LNHDA and SQIVND (reference sequence). The CDR3 coding sequence is TGTGCCAGTAGTGCGCAGAGAACTGAAGCTTTCTTT. This sequence encodes CASSAQRTEAFF.

The rearrangement uses TRBV5-1 and TRBJ2-5; 8 bases match TRBD2. There are 14 residues in the CDR3. V shed 4 bases and J 3 bases; nucleotides not matched to a gene: 5. Looked up from germline, CDR1 is SGHRS and CDR2 is YFSETQ. CDR3 DNA sequence: TGCGCCAGCAGCACGACTAGCGTCAAAGAGACCCAGTACTTC. It translates to CASSTTSVKETQYF.